The clone carrying this T cell receptor beta chain has at least ten counts. Its antigen is currently unknown. The library was prepared for alpha chains; this beta chain is a stray read, so its frequency means little. TCRdb called the 5' RACE reads again in MiXCR, with one record for every CDR3 protein. In the table there are 9,000 to 13,000 distinct CDR3 sequences, about 12% of which are singletons. This sample's time point: sample taken at primary tumor resection. Tumor, nontumor lung or frozen PBMC supplied whole RNA, sequenced without sorting. The data belong to a study of spatial heterogeneity in lung cancer. Study findings and constraints: Mutation tallies in tumors tracked expanded intratumoral alpha and beta TCR counts.

V gave up 5 bases and J gave up 6 bases, with 14 bases separating them. CDR1 is LGHNA and CDR2 is YNFKEQ in the germline V gene. CDR3 length equals 13 residues. The chain employs TRBV4-2 and TRBJ2-7; weak D call: TRBD1 (5 bases). The TCR sequence derives from a male donor with early-stage non-small cell lung cancer. The sample consisted of lung tumor tissue, taken at surgery. The CDR3 region is CASSAGQSAEQYF. The CDR3 DNA is TGTGCCAGCAGCGCAGGGCAAAGTGCCGAGCAGTACTTC.